Below, 18 T cell receptor beta chains from the same sample are listed, as sequenced in a study of neurological immune-mediated disorders. Via MiXCR, TCRdb re-called the 5' RACE reads, giving one row per CDR3 protein. The sample lists some 34,000 distinct CDR3 sequences, more than 1.3% seen once, with about 9% in the top ten. The sequencing sample was made of PBMCs. These receptors were taken from a woman under 40 with multiple sclerosis.

This clonotype was seen repeatedly, ten times or more. J is TRBJ1-1 and V is TRBV11-2; no firm D call. This CDR3 is 13 amino acids long. Trimming cost V 3 bases and J 5 bases, with 10 bases left between them. CDR1 and CDR2 (germline): SGHAT, FQNNGV. CDR3 DNA: TGTGCCAGCAGCTTTGATCCGAAGACTGAAGCTTTCTTT. Protein: CASSFDPKTEAFF.

This clonotype was counted ten times or more. This chain uses TRBV20-1 with TRBJ2-7; D possibly uses TRBD1 or TRBD2 (6 bases each). Germline CDR1 is DFQATT and CDR2 is SNEGSKA (reference sequence). V was shortened by 2 bases and J by 3 bases, with 11 bases between the two germline ends. The length of the CDR3 is 13 residues. The CDR3 sequence is CSARQGRFYEQYF. For the CDR3, the DNA is TGCAGTGCTAGACAGGGGAGGTTCTACGAGCAGTACTTC.

This clonotype was picked up many times. The rearrangement uses TRBV20-1 and TRBJ1-5, with 9 bases lining up with TRBD1. Germline V gene sequence: CDR1 DFQATT, CDR2 SNEGSKA (reference sequence). There are 15 residues in the CDR3. With V trimmed by 2 bases and J by 4 bases, 6 bases remained unmatched. The CDR3 spells CSARQQGAGNQPQHF. In DNA, the CDR3 is TGCAGTGCTAGACAACAGGGGGCGGGGAATCAGCCCCAGCATTTT.

This clonotype was seen many times. The chain recombines TRBV20-1 with TRBJ2-1; 7 bases map to TRBD2. The CDR3 sequence is 14 residues long. V dropped 6 bases and J dropped 2; count of bases not matched to a gene: 7. Germline V CDR1 and CDR2: DFQATT, SNEGSKA (reference sequence). CDR3 bases: TGCAGTGCGCGGACGGGGGGACCCTACAATGAGCAGTTCTTC. This sequence encodes CSARTGGPYNEQFF.

This clonotype was counted at least ten times. J is TRBJ2-4 and V is TRBV25-1, with a tentative D call TRBD2 (6 bases). Germline V gene lookup returns CDR1 MGHDK and CDR2 SYGVNS. V lost 6 bases and J 9 bases, leaving 18 bases between the germline ends. The CDR3 sequence is 14 residues long. The DNA for the CDR3 is TGTGCCAGCAGCTTACGGGACTCATCCATCATTCAGTACTTC. It is translated as CASSLRDSSIIQYF.

In its sample, this clonotype was seen many times. The chain joins TRBV5-5 to TRBJ1-4; D may be TRBD1 (6 bases). V lost 4 bases to trimming and J lost 4 bases, with 8 bases between them. This CDR3 has 13 amino acids. Germline V lookup: CDR1 SGHKS, CDR2 YYEKEE (reference sequence). CDR3 amino acids: CASSRTVNEKLFF. The CDR3 nucleotides read TGTGCCAGCAGCCGGACAGTTAATGAAAAACTGTTTTTT.

This clonotype was recorded at least ten times. The chain joins TRBV10-3 to TRBJ1-2, with 8 nucleotides matching TRBD1. Germline CDR1 ENHRY, CDR2 SYGVKD. The CDR3 is made up of 13 amino acids. The trim removed 4 bases at V and 7 bases at J, leaving 5 bases unmatched. CDR3 DNA: TGTGCCATCAGTGGATCGACAGGGGCTGGCTACACCTTC. Translated: CAISGSTGAGYTF.

This clonotype was seen at least ten times. The chain joins TRBV20-1 to TRBJ1-3; D not certain. Germline loops: CDR1 DFQATT, CDR2 SNEGSKA (reference sequence). The length of the CDR3 is 15 residues. The germline V and J ends were trimmed by 4 bases and 3 bases, with 16 bases remaining between them. CDR3 region: CSATNRREGGNTIYF. The CDR3 coding sequence is TGCAGTGCTACCAATCGTAGGGAAGGTGGAAACACCATATATTTT.

This clonotype was seen many times. The chain couples TRBV10-3 to TRBJ2-5, with D possibly being TRBD2 (6 bases). Germline V CDR1 and CDR2: ENHRY, SYGVKD. Trimming stripped 9 bases from V and 2 bases from J, with 16 bases between. CDR3 length: 14 amino acids. Here the CDR3 DNA reads TGTGCCATTTCAGATGGGACTTCTCAAGAGACCCAGTACTTC. Protein product: CAISDGTSQETQYF.

This clonotype was observed at least ten times. Mismatch with germline at one junction end may stem from a read error. This chain connects TRBV7-2 to TRBJ2-1; 10 bases align to TRBD2. CDR3 size: 15 residues. Germline-derived CDR1 and CDR2 are SGHTA and FQGNSA. Here the CDR3 reads CASSVSGGAYNEQFF. The DNA for the CDR3 is TGTGCCAGCAGTGTAAGCGGGGGGGCCTATAATGAGCAGTTCTTC. The full variable domain, rest sourced from reference TRBV7-2 and TRBJ2-1, is GAGVSQSPSNKVTEKGKDVELRCDPISGHTALYWYRQSLGQGLEFLIYFQGNSAPDKSGLPSDRFSAERTGGSVSTLTIQRTQQEDSAVYLCASSVSGGAYNEQFFGPGTRLTVL.

This clonotype was counted ten times or more. The V call is TRBV5-1, the J call TRBJ2-1; 12 positions agree with TRBD2. Trimming took 0 bases from V and 7 from J; bases not matched to a gene: 5. CDR3 length: 16 residues. Germline-derived CDR1 and CDR2 are SGHRS and YFSETQ. CDR3 sequence: CASSLGLAGEVNEQFF. DNA of the CDR3: TGCGCCAGCAGCTTGGGACTAGCGGGGGAGGTTAATGAGCAGTTCTTC.

This clonotype occurred many times. The rearrangement uses TRBV10-3 and TRBJ1-2, with a possible D match to TRBD1 (5 bases). With 11 bases removed from V and 1 base from J, the gap between germline ends came to 11 bases. Germline-derived CDR1 and CDR2 are ENHRY and SYGVKD. The CDR3 length is 12 residues. The CDR3 nucleotides are TGTGCCGTTCAGGGTAATAACTATGGCTACACCTTC. Its protein is CAVQGNNYGYTF.

This clonotype was found many times. For the CDR3, the DNA is TGTGCCACCAGCAGAGAGTCGTTGATGTATGGCTACACCTTC. Its translation: CATSRESLMYGYTF. This rearrangement joins TRBV15 to TRBJ1-2; D gene unclear. V was pared by 0 bases and J by 5 bases, with 10 bases between. In germline, CDR1 is LNHNV, CDR2 YYDKDF (reference sequence). The CDR3 contains 14 residues.

This clonotype was counted at least ten times. This chain connects TRBV12-3 or TRBV12-4 to TRBJ1-1; 7 nucleotides match TRBD1. V gave up 1 base and J gave up 2 bases; unmatched junction bases: 4. The CDR3 spans 15 residues. CDR3 nucleotide sequence: TGTGCCAGCAGTTTAGGACAGGGTCAAAACACTGAAGCTTTCTTT. It codes for CASSLGQGQNTEAFF.

This clonotype came up many times. J is TRBJ1-1 and V is TRBV5-1, with 9 positions matching TRBD1. Germline V gene sequence: CDR1 SGHRS, CDR2 YFSETQ. The CDR3 spans 15 residues. The V gene end was trimmed by 2 bases and the J gene end by 5 bases; junction bases not matched to a gene: 7. CDR3 nucleotides: TGCGCCAGCAGCTTAAGGGGACAGGGATTTACTGAAGCTTTCTTT. Translating gives CASSLRGQGFTEAFF.

In its sample, this clonotype was seen many times. The V call is TRBV5-1, the J call TRBJ1-1; TRBD1 matches 7 bases. The V gene's germline CDR1 is SGHRS and CDR2 YFSETQ. This CDR3 comprises 14 residues. V lost 5 bases, J lost 5 bases, and 9 bases stayed unmatched. The CDR3 loop is CASRRGGSGTEAFF. DNA of the CDR3: TGCGCCAGCAGAAGAGGGGGCTCCGGGACTGAAGCTTTCTTT. Full variable domain (rest looked up from reference TRBV5-1 and TRBJ1-1): KAGVTQTPRYLIKTRGQQVTLSCSPISGHRSVSWYQQTPGQGLQFLFEYFSETQRNKGNFPGRFSGRQFSNSRSEMNVSTLELGDSALYLCASRRGGSGTEAFFGQGTRLTVV.

This clonotype was counted ten times or more. The chain links TRBV12-3 or TRBV12-4 to TRBJ1-2, with D hard to call. The CDR3 is made up of 11 amino acids. Trimming shortened V by 2 bases and J by 4 bases, and 2 bases separated the two germline ends. The CDR3 reads CASSLSYGYTF. The CDR3 region has the DNA TGTGCCAGCAGTTTATCCTATGGCTACACCTTC.

At least ten counts were recorded for this clonotype. The CDR3, as DNA: TGTGCCAGCAGCGCCTTTTCCGGGTACACTGAAGCTTTCTTT. Residues: CASSAFSGYTEAFF. The genes are TRBV11-2 and TRBJ1-1; D call uncertain. The germline gives CDR1 SGHAT, CDR2 FQNNGV. There are 14 residues in the CDR3. V lost 5 bases and J 3 bases, leaving 13 bases between the germline ends.